The 32 T cell receptor beta chains below all came from one sample that was sequenced in a study of cytomegalovirus exposure and HLA in healthy donors. The PCR had 60 Vbeta and 13 Jbeta primers. Clones were sequenced by immunoSEQ multiplex PCR, and TCRdb holds only the in-frame ones, with some missing. The sample has tens of thousands of clones, around 85% seen once. Sequencing used PBMCs. Every receptor here comes from a man aged 25 to 40 in good health and CMV-seronegative.

The V call is TRBV19, the J call TRBJ1-1; D not certain. The germline gives CDR1 LNHDA, CDR2 SQIVND (reference sequence). The CDR3 runs 15 residues. The germline V and J ends were trimmed by 5 bases and 5 bases, with 18 bases remaining between them. The CDR3 DNA is TGTGCCAGTAGTCCTACCGGTTCACTAGGAACTGAAGCTTTCTTT. Protein product: CASSPTGSLGTEAFF.

The chain is built from TRBV5-1 and TRBJ1-2; 10 positions match TRBD1. CDR1 is SGHRS, CDR2 YFSETQ, per germline. J lost 3 bases, V lost 3 bases, and 5 bases had no gene match. This CDR3 contains 15 residues. The CDR3 DNA reads TGCGCCAGCAGCTCGACAGGGGGCCTCGACTATGGCTACACCTTC. Translated, it gives CASSSTGGLDYGYTF.

The chain uses TRBV19 and TRBJ1-6; 8 nucleotides align to TRBD1. CDR1 is LNHDA, CDR2 SQIVND, per germline (reference sequence). The CDR3 spans 16 residues. The J segment lost 10 bases and the V segment lost 1 base, leaving 9 bases of the junction unmatched. The CDR3 DNA reads as TGTGCCAGTAGTATAGCTGGACAGGGACGGGGGTCACCCCTCCACTTT. Protein: CASSIAGQGRGSPLHF.

The chain carries TRBV6-1 and TRBJ2-5; 9 bases line up with TRBD1. The DNA end lines up better with TRBJ2-7; the J call may be wrong. The CDR3 consists of 14 residues. Germline V gene sequence: CDR1 MNHNS, CDR2 SASEGT. This CDR3 is CASSGTGMVYEQYF. As DNA, the CDR3 is TGTGCCAGCAGCGGGACAGGGATGGTCTACGAGCAGTACTTC.

This sequence joins TRBV19 and TRBJ1-6; TRBD1 agrees at 7 bases. This CDR3 is 14 amino acids long. The V and J ends lost 3 bases and 6 bases, in that order; junction bases with no gene match: 2. Germline assignment: CDR1 LNHDA and CDR2 SQIVND (reference sequence). CDR3 protein: CASSIGDSNSPLHF. The CDR3 bases are TGTGCCAGTAGTATCGGGGACAGTAATTCACCCCTCCACTTT.

This clone was observed a few times. The V gene is TRBV10-3, the J gene TRBJ2-1; D call uncertain. The CDR3 is 17 amino acids. Looked up from germline, CDR1 is ENHRY and CDR2 is SYGVKD. V gave up 0 bases and J gave up 2 bases, with 14 bases separating them. In nucleotides, the CDR3 is TGTGCCATCAGTGAGTCGGCAACTAACCGAGCCTACAATGAGCAGTTCTTC. This sequence encodes CAISESATNRAYNEQFF.

This chain uses TRBV28 with TRBJ1-2; 8 positions agree with TRBD1. Germline V gives CDR1 MDHEN, CDR2 SYDVKM. The CDR3 loop spans 17 amino acids. The J segment lost 4 bases and the V segment lost 4 bases, leaving 14 bases of the junction unmatched. The CDR3 DNA reads TGTGCCAGCAGTTCATCCGCCTCAGGGGGCACGGGCTATGGCTACACCTTC. It specifies CASSSSASGGTGYGYTF.

Only a few counts were recorded for this clone. This chain joins TRBV27 and TRBJ2-7; possible D gene TRBD1, 6 bases. Trimming left V 2 bases short and J 0 bases short, with 17 bases between. Looked up from germline, CDR1 is MNHEY and CDR2 is SMNVEV (reference sequence). The CDR3 length is 17 residues. Written as DNA, the CDR3 is TGTGCCAGCAGTTTAAATAAGATCGGGACACACTCCTACGAGCAGTACTTC. Its protein product is CASSLNKIGTHSYEQYF.

Written as DNA, the CDR3 is TGTGCCAGCAGCATGGGTCGGGGGAGGGATTCACCCCTCCACTTT. Its protein product is CASSMGRGRDSPLHF. V usage is TRBV21-1 and J usage is TRBJ1-6. TRBV21-1 is listed as a pseudogene. The length of the CDR3 is 15 residues.

The rearrangement joins TRBV30 to TRBJ1-6; D may be TRBD1 (5 bases). Trimming cost V 3 bases and J 7 bases, with 13 bases left between them. The CDR3 length is 14 residues. Germline-derived CDR1 and CDR2 are GTSNPN and SVGIG (reference sequence). CDR3 coding DNA: TGTGCCTGGAGCCCCAGGGTTGGCAATTCACCCCTCCACTTT. It yields the protein CAWSPRVGNSPLHF.

The chain links TRBV30 to TRBJ2-7; D is possibly TRBD1 (6 bases). This CDR3 contains 14 residues. CDR1 and CDR2 from the germline V gene are GTSNPN and SVGIG (reference sequence). Trimming removed 5 bases at V and 3 bases at J, with 17 bases between. This CDR3 reads CAWSKQGSNYEQYF. CDR3 coding DNA: TGTGCCTGGTCGAAACAGGGCTCTAACTACGAGCAGTACTTC.

This clone has more than one count but fewer than ten. This chain uses TRBV10-3 with TRBJ1-5; 7 bases match TRBD1. V shed 0 bases and J 1 base; nucleotides not matched to a gene: 6. This CDR3 spans 17 amino acids. Germline CDR1 and CDR2: ENHRY and SYGVKD. CDR3 in DNA: TGTGCCATCAGTGAGTCTAAGGGGGCAGGGAGCAATCAGCCCCAGCATTTT. It translates to CAISESKGAGSNQPQHF.

This clone has only one observation. The V and J genes are TRBV19 and TRBJ2-1; TRBD1 is a possible D gene (8 bases). In germline, CDR1 is LNHDA, CDR2 SQIVND (reference sequence). The germline V and J ends were trimmed by 3 bases and 2 bases, with 14 bases remaining between them. CDR3 size: 16 residues. CDR3 region: CASSMEQGGTYNEQFF. CDR3 coding DNA: TGTGCCAGTAGTATGGAACAGGGGGGGACCTACAATGAGCAGTTCTTC.

The chain carries TRBV15 and TRBJ2-1; tentatively, D is TRBD2 (5 bases). This CDR3 is 12 amino acids long. With 8 bases removed from V and 4 bases from J, the gap between germline ends came to 9 bases. Per germline, CDR1 LNHNV and CDR2 YYDKDF (reference sequence). In DNA, the CDR3 is TGTGCCACCTCGAGGGAATACAATGAGCAGTTCTTC. Residues: CATSREYNEQFF.

This sequence joins TRBV27 and TRBJ1-1, with D uncertain. The CDR3 sequence is 15 residues long. The germline V gene has CDR1 MNHEY and CDR2 SMNVEV (reference sequence). V lost 0 bases and J 5 bases, leaving 13 bases between the germline ends. The DNA for the CDR3 is TGTGCCAGCAGTTTATCCCGGGGTGGAAATACTGAAGCTTTCTTT. It codes for CASSLSRGGNTEAFF.

The chain links TRBV11-1 to TRBJ1-1; the match to TRBD1 covers 7 bases. V lost 7 bases, J lost 5 bases, and 7 bases stayed unmatched. This CDR3 contains 13 residues. CDR1 and CDR2 (germline): SGHAT, FQDESV (reference sequence). CDR3: CASKRTGRTEAFF. In DNA, the CDR3 is TGTGCCAGCAAACGGACAGGACGGACTGAAGCTTTCTTT.

The rearrangement links TRBV29-1 to TRBJ2-1; 8 bases are a match to TRBD1. CDR3 length: 13 amino acids. The junction had 8 bases not matched to a gene; V was cut back by 7 bases and J by 6 bases. The germline V gene encodes CDR1 SQVTM and CDR2 ANQGSEA. The CDR3 nucleotides read TGCAGCGCATACGTGGACAGGGTCAATGAGCAGTTCTTC. Translating gives CSAYVDRVNEQFF.

The chain employs TRBV6-5 and TRBJ1-1, with D possibly being TRBD1 (5 bases). Between the trimmed V and J ends, which lost 2 bases and 9 bases, there was a span of 7 bases. This CDR3 region has 11 residues. Germline V gene sequence: CDR1 MNHEY, CDR2 SVGAGI. CDR3 sequence reads: CASSYKGQAFF. For the CDR3, the DNA is TGTGCCAGCAGTTACAAGGGGCAAGCTTTCTTT.

The chain has TRBV19 and TRBJ2-3; D is possibly TRBD2 (6 bases). CDR1 is LNHDA and CDR2 is SQIVND in the germline V gene (reference sequence). V lost 9 bases and J lost 4, with 14 bases in between. The CDR3 loop spans 13 amino acids. CDR3 coding DNA: TGTGCCAGCAGGGACTCCCCGGCAGATACGCAGTATTTT. It translates to CASRDSPADTQYF.

The V call is TRBV5-1, the J call TRBJ2-1, with TRBD2 matching 11 bases. CDR3 length equals 15 residues. CDR1 is SGHRS and CDR2 is YFSETQ in the germline V gene. The ends lost 0 bases at V and 7 bases at J; junction bases unmatched: 3. Written as DNA, the CDR3 is TGCGCCAGCAGCTTGGATCTAGCGGGGGGTAATGAGCAGTTCTTC. It specifies CASSLDLAGGNEQFF.

DNA of the CDR3: TGTGCCAGCAGCTTAGTGGGACCGGGAGGAGAGACCCAGTACTTC. Encoded protein: CASSLVGPGGETQYF. J is TRBJ2-5 and V is TRBV7-2; 7 bases agree with TRBD2. This CDR3 is 15 amino acids long. CDR1 is SGHTA and CDR2 is FQGNSA in the germline V gene. J lost 4 bases, V lost 1 base, and 6 bases had no gene match.

The chain combines TRBV7-9 with TRBJ1-1, with D unclear. Trimming took off 4 bases at V and 4 bases at J, with 13 bases between the two ends. CDR1 is SEHNR and CDR2 is FQNEAQ in the germline V gene (reference sequence). CDR3 length: 14 residues. CDR3 residues: CASSSRVMVTEAFF. The CDR3 DNA reads TGTGCCAGCAGCTCCCGGGTTATGGTCACTGAAGCTTTCTTT.

The rearrangement uses TRBV28 and TRBJ2-5; 9 bases map to TRBD1. V lost 6 bases, J lost 1 base, and 3 bases stayed unmatched. The CDR3 runs 14 residues. Germline assignment: CDR1 MDHEN and CDR2 SYDVKM. The CDR3 bases are TGTGCCAGCAGACGACAGGGGGGCCAAGAGACCCAGTACTTC. This encodes CASRRQGGQETQYF.

The chain carries TRBV5-4 and TRBJ1-1, with D possibly matching TRBD1 (5 bases). The CDR3 totals 14 residues. With 2 bases removed from V and 1 base from J, the gap between germline ends came to 9 bases. Germline values: CDR1 SGHNT, CDR2 YYREEE (reference sequence). CDR3 loop: CASSFGRENTEAFF. The DNA of the CDR3 is TGTGCCAGCAGCTTCGGCAGGGAGAACACTGAAGCTTTCTTT.

The J gene is TRBJ2-2, the V gene TRBV6-5; D possibly corresponds to TRBD1 (5 bases). The V end lost 2 bases, the J end lost 1 base, and 5 bases lay between the germline ends. This CDR3 region has 14 residues. Germline CDR1 MNHEY, CDR2 SVGAGI. The CDR3 spells CASSYRGNTGELFF. CDR3 sequence (DNA): TGTGCCAGCAGTTACAGGGGGAACACCGGGGAGCTGTTTTTT.

The chain employs TRBV5-1 and TRBJ1-3; 9 bases are a match to TRBD1. This CDR3 spans 13 amino acids. Looked up from germline, CDR1 is SGHRS and CDR2 is YFSETQ. Germline trimming cut 4 bases from V and 8 bases from J; bases unmatched to any gene: 4. CDR3 bases: TGCGCCAGCAGCGGACAGGGGTCGGACACCATATATTTT. Its translation: CASSGQGSDTIYF.

V gene TRBV5-1 combines with J gene TRBJ2-5, with 8 nucleotides matching TRBD1. Trimming cost V 4 bases and J 5 bases; bases outside gene matches: 7. Germline-derived CDR1 and CDR2 are SGHRS and YFSETQ. This CDR3 region has 14 residues. The CDR3 nucleotides read TGCGCCAGCAGCGTGGACAGGGATGGGGAGACCCAGTACTTC. Its protein is CASSVDRDGETQYF.

The V call is TRBV12-5, the J call TRBJ2-3; 10 nucleotides line up with TRBD1. V was clipped by 7 bases and J by 4 bases; unmatched bases: 11. CDR1 and CDR2 from the germline V gene are LGHNT and FRNRAP. CDR3 size: 16 residues. CDR3 bases: TGTGCTAGTGTTAATGGAGACAGGGGGCTCGCAGATACGCAGTATTTT. Translating it yields CASVNGDRGLADTQYF.

This clone has only one observation. This chain links TRBV7-3 with TRBJ1-1; 7 bases map to TRBD1. Trimming took 5 bases from V and 0 from J; bases not matched to a gene: 6. Germline lookup yields CDR1 SGHTA and CDR2 FQGTGA. The CDR3 is 15 residues long. CDR3 DNA sequence: TGTGCCAGCAGCCCGACAGGGTATATGAACACTGAAGCTTTCTTT. It is translated as CASSPTGYMNTEAFF.

The genes are TRBV10-2 and TRBJ1-3; TRBD1 aligns across 9 bases. The CDR3 contains 13 residues. After removal of 8 bases from V and 2 bases from J, the junction contained 1 base not matched to a gene. The germline CDR1 and CDR2 sequences are WSHSY and SAAADI. The CDR3 region is CASGDRAGNTIYF. The CDR3 coding sequence is TGCGCCAGCGGGGACAGGGCTGGAAACACCATATATTTT.

The genes are TRBV7-9 and TRBJ2-2; 7 bases match TRBD2. In germline, CDR1 is SEHNR, CDR2 FQNEAQ (reference sequence). The J segment lost 2 bases and the V segment lost 5 bases, leaving 5 bases of the junction unmatched. The CDR3 is made up of 15 amino acids. The CDR3 nucleotides read TGTGCCAGCAGCGATAGACTAGCCAACACCGGGGAGCTGTTTTTT. It codes for CASSDRLANTGELFF.

V usage is TRBV7-9 and J usage is TRBJ2-7; possible D gene TRBD1, 6 bases. CDR1 SEHNR and CDR2 FQNEAQ come from the germline V gene (reference sequence). The CDR3 length is 14 residues. Trimming stripped 5 bases from V and 2 bases from J, with 13 bases between. CDR3 nucleotides: TGTGCCAGCAGCATACAGGACAGAACCTACGAGCAGTACTTC. It codes for CASSIQDRTYEQYF.